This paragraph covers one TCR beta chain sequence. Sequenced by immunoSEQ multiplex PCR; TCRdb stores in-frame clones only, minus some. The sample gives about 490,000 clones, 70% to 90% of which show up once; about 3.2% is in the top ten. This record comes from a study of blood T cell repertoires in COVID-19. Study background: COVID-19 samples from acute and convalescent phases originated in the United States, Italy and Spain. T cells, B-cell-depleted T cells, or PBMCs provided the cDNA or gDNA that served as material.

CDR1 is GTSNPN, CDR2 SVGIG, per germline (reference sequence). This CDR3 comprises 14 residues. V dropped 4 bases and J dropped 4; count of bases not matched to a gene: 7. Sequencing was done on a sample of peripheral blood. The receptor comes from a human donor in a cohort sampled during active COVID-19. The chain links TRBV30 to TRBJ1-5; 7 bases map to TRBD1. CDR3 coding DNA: TGTGCCTGGAACGCCGGGACAGATAATCAGCCCCAGCATTTT. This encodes CAWNAGTDNQPQHF. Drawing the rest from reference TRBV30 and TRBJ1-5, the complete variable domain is SQTIHQWPATLVQPVGSPLSLECTVEGTSNPNLYWYRQAAGRGLQLLFYSVGIGQISSEVPQNLSASRPQDRQFILSSKKLLLSDSGFYLCAWNAGTDNQPQHFGDGTRLSIL.